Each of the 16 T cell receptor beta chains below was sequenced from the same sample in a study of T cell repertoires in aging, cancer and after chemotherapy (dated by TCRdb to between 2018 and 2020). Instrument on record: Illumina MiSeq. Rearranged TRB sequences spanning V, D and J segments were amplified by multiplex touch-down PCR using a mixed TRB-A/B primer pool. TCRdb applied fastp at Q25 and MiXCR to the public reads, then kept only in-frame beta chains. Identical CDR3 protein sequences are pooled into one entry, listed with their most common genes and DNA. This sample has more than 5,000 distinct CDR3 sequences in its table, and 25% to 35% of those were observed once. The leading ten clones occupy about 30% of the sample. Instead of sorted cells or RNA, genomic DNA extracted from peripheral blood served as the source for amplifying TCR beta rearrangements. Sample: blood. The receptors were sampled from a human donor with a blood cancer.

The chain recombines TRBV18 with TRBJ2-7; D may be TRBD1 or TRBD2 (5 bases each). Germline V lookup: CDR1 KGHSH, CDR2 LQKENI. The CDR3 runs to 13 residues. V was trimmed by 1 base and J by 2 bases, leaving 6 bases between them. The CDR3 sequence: CASSPRGPYEQYF. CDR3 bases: TGTGCCAGCTCACCACGGGGACCCTACGAGCAGTACTTC.

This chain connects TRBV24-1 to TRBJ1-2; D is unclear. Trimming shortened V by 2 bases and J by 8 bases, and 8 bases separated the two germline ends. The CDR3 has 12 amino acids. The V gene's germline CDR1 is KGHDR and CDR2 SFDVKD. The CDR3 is CATSDWTTGYTF. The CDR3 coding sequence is TGTGCCACCAGTGATTGGACCACAGGCTACACCTTC.

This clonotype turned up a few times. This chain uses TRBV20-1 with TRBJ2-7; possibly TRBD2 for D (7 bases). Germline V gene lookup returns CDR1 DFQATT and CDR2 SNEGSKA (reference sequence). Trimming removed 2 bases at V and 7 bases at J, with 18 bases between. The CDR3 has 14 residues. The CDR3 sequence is CSARHGGGVGEQYF. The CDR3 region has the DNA TGCAGTGCTAGACACGGAGGGGGGGTTGGGGAGCAGTACTTC.

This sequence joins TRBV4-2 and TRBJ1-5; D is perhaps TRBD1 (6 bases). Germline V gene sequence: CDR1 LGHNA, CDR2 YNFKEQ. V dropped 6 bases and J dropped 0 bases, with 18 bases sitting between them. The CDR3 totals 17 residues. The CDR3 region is CASSRRDIRVSNQPQHF. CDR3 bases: TGTGCCAGCAGTCGCCGGGACATTAGGGTTAGCAATCAGCCCCAGCATTTT.

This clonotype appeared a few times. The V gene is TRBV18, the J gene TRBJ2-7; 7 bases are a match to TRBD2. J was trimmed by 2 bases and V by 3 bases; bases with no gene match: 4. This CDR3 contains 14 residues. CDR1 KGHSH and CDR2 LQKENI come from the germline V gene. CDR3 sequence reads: CASSPVGGTYEQYF. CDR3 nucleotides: TGTGCCAGCTCACCCGTCGGGGGGACCTACGAGCAGTACTTC.

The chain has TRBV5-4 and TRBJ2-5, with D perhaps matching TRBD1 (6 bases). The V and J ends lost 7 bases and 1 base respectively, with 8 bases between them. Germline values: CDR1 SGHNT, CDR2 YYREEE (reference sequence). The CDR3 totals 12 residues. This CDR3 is CASGGSQETQYF. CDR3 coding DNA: TGTGCCAGCGGGGGCAGCCAAGAGACCCAGTACTTC.

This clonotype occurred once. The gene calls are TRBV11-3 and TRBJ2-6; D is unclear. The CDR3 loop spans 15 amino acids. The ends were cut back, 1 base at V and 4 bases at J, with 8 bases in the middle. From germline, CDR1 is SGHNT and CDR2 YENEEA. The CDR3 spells CASSLAISGANVLTF. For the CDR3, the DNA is TGTGCCAGCAGCTTAGCGATTTCGGGGGCCAACGTCCTGACTTTC.

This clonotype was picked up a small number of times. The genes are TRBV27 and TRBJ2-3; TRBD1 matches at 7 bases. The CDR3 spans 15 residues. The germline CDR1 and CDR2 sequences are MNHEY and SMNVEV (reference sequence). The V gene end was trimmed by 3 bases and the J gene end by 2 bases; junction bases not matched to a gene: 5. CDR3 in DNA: TGTGCCAGCAGTTTGGGACAGCTTTTCACAGATACGCAGTATTTT. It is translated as CASSLGQLFTDTQYF.

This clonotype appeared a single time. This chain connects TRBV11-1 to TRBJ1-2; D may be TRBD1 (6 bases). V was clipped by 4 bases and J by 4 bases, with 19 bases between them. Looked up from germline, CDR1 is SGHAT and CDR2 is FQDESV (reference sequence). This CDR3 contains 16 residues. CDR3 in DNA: TGTGCCAGCAGCTGGGGTCGGAGGGGGGCCAGCTATGGCTACACCTTC. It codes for CASSWGRRGASYGYTF.

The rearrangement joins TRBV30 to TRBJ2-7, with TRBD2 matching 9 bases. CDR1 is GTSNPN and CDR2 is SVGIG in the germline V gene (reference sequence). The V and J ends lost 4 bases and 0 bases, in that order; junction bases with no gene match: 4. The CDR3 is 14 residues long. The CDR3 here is CAWTRGGASYEQYF. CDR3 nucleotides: TGTGCCTGGACTCGCGGGGGGGCCTCCTACGAGCAGTACTTC.

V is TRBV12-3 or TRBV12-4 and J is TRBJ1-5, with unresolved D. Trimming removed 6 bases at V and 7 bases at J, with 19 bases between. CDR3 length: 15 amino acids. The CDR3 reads CASRSGVEVGQPQHF. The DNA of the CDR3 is TGTGCCAGCAGGTCCGGGGTGGAGGTCGGACAGCCCCAGCATTTT.

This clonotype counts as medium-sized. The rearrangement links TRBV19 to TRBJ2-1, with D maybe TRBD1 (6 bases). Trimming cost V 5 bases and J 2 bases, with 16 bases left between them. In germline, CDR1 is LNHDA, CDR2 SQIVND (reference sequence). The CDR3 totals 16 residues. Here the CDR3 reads CASSVNTGLAYNEQFF. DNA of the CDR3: TGTGCCAGTAGTGTTAATACAGGGCTCGCCTACAATGAGCAGTTCTTC.

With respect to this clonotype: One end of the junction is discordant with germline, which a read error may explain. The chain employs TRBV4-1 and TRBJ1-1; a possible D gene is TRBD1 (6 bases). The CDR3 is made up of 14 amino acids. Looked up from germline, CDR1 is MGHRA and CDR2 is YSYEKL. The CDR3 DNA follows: TGTGCCAGCAGCCGCGGGACAACAAACACAGAAGTCTTCTTT. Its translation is CASSRGTTNTEVFF.

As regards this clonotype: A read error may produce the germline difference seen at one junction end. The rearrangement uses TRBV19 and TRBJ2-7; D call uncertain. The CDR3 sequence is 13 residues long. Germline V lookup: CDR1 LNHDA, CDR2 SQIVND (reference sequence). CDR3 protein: CVSSMKDPYEQYF. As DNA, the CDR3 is TGTGTCAGTAGTATGAAGGACCCCTACGAGCAGTACTTC.

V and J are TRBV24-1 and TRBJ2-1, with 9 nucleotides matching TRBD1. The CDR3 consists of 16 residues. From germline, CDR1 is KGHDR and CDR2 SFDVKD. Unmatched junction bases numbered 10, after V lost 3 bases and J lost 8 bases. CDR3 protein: CATSDTGTGSPYEQFF. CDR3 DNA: TGTGCCACCAGTGATACCGGGACAGGGTCCCCCTATGAGCAGTTCTTC.

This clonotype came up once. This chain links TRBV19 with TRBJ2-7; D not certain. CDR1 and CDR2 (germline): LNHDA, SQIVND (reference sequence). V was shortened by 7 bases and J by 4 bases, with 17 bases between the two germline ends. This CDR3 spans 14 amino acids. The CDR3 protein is CASNPRFREYEQYF. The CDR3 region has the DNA TGTGCCAGTAACCCCCGATTCCGAGAGTACGAGCAGTACTTC. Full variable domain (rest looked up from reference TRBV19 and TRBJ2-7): DGGITQSPKYLFRKEGQNVTLSCEQNLNHDAMYWYRQDPGQGLRLIYYSQIVNDFQKGDIAEGYSVSREKKESFPLTVTSAQKNPTAFYLCASNPRFREYEQYFGPGTRLTVT.